A single sample gave rise to the 28 T cell receptor beta chains below, sequenced in a study of Ad26.COV2.S vaccination and SARS-CoV-2 variants. The table came from immunoSEQ multiplex PCR; TCRdb's copy has only in-frame clones and leaves some out. The sample carries 450,000 to 550,000 clones, 80% to 90% recorded once. The treatment here: around 19 received Ad26.COV2.S at low or high dose, single or two shots; five or six received placebo; per-sample allocation not given. Collection of the samples took place on day 63 after the first injection of vaccine or placebo. The source was peripheral blood, collected in a trial of Ad26.COV2.S vaccine versus placebo. These receptors came from a person between 18 and 65 years old who received the Ad26.COV2.S COVID-19 vaccine or a placebo.

The chain combines TRBV29-1 with TRBJ1-2, with 8 nucleotides matching TRBD1. This CDR3 comprises 13 residues. From germline, CDR1 is SQVTM and CDR2 ANQGSEA. The V gene end was trimmed by 3 bases and the J gene end by 8 bases; junction bases not matched to a gene: 8. CDR3 in amino acids: CSVDNNRGVGYTF. For the CDR3, the DNA is TGCAGCGTTGATAATAACAGGGGGGTCGGCTACACCTTC.

V is TRBV27 and J is TRBJ2-7; 9 nucleotides line up with TRBD1. V shed 5 bases, J shed 0 bases, and the junction held 5 bases outside the gene matches. This CDR3 comprises 15 residues. Germline loops: CDR1 MNHEY, CDR2 SMNVEV (reference sequence). The CDR3 reads CASSETGGYSYEQYF. In nucleotides, the CDR3 is TGTGCCAGCAGTGAGACAGGGGGATACTCCTACGAGCAGTACTTC.

The V and J genes are TRBV7-2 and TRBJ1-6; D perhaps matches TRBD1 (5 bases). The CDR3 loop spans 16 amino acids. Germline V gene data show CDR1 as SGHTA and CDR2 as FQGNSA. Trimming pared 1 base from V and 7 bases from J, leaving 14 bases between. The CDR3 nucleotides are TGTGCCAGCAGCTTAGATCGGGGGTTACTCAATTCACCCCTCCACTTT. Encoded protein: CASSLDRGLLNSPLHF.

This rearrangement joins TRBV11-2 to TRBJ2-3, with 8 bases matching TRBD1. Trimming at V came to 1 base and at J to 2 bases, leaving 5 bases not matched to a gene. Germline V gene sequence: CDR1 SGHAT, CDR2 FQNNGV. The CDR3 sequence is 16 residues long. The CDR3 spells CASSLGAGGPTDTQYF. As DNA, the CDR3 is TGTGCCAGCAGCTTAGGGGCAGGGGGCCCCACAGATACGCAGTATTTT.

The genes are TRBV10-2 and TRBJ1-1; no reliable D call. This CDR3 is built from 13 residues. The ends were cut back, 5 bases at V and 2 bases at J, with 9 bases in the middle. Per germline, CDR1 WSHSY and CDR2 SAAADI. CDR3 DNA: TGCGCCAGCAGTTCCGCCAGTAACACTGAAGCTTTCTTT. Residues: CASSSASNTEAFF.

V is TRBV9 and J is TRBJ2-5; TRBD2 aligns across 12 bases. CDR3 size: 19 residues. The germline V gene encodes CDR1 SGDLS and CDR2 YYNGEE. With 0 bases clipped from V and 5 bases from J, the junction kept 14 bases outside the gene matches. CDR3 in amino acids: CASSVESPLAGGLGETQYF. The CDR3, as DNA: TGTGCCAGCAGCGTAGAATCCCCCCTAGCGGGGGGGTTGGGGGAGACCCAGTACTTC.

This sequence joins TRBV11-3 and TRBJ2-5; no reliable D call. V lost 1 base, J lost 2 bases, and 11 bases lay in between. The CDR3 length is 15 residues. CDR1 is SGHNT and CDR2 is YENEEA in the germline V gene. The CDR3: CASSLGLGPQETQYF. As DNA, the CDR3 is TGTGCCAGCAGCTTAGGCTTGGGCCCTCAAGAGACCCAGTACTTC.

The genes are TRBV18 and TRBJ2-5; 7 bases match TRBD2. Per the germline V gene, CDR1 is KGHSH and CDR2 is LQKENI. The V and J ends lost 5 bases and 0 bases, in that order; junction bases with no gene match: 9. This CDR3 contains 16 residues. The CDR3 sequence: CASSAKLLADQETQYF. CDR3 nucleotide sequence: TGTGCCAGCTCAGCGAAGCTGCTAGCGGACCAAGAGACCCAGTACTTC.

The chain employs TRBV11-2 and TRBJ2-6, with D possibly being TRBD1 (6 bases). CDR1 is SGHAT, CDR2 FQNNGV, per germline. CDR3 length: 16 residues. Trimming removed 3 bases from V and 0 bases from J, with 9 bases in between. CDR3 sequence: CASSLVRGSGANVLTF. The CDR3 DNA follows: TGTGCCAGCAGCTTGGTCAGGGGCTCTGGGGCCAACGTCCTGACTTTC. The whole variable domain, filled in from reference TRBV11-2 and TRBJ2-6, reads EAGVAQSPRYKIIEKRQSVAFWCNPISGHATLYWYQQILGQGPKLLIQFQNNGVVDDSQLPKDRFSAERLKGVDSTLKIQPAKLEDSAVYLCASSLVRGSGANVLTFGAGSRLTVL.

The chain joins TRBV18 to TRBJ1-1; D is uncertain. Trimming left V 0 bases short and J 1 base short, with 9 bases between. CDR3 length: 15 amino acids. Looked up from germline, CDR1 is KGHSH and CDR2 is LQKENI. For the CDR3, the DNA is TGTGCCAGCTCACCACCAGGTGTCCCGAACACTGAAGCTTTCTTT. It translates to CASSPPGVPNTEAFF.

V usage is TRBV15 and J usage is TRBJ1-4; D not certain. There are 13 residues in the CDR3. Trimming shortened V by 7 bases and J by 5 bases, and 11 bases separated the two germline ends. In germline, CDR1 is LNHNV, CDR2 YYDKDF (reference sequence). For the CDR3, the DNA is TGTGCCACCAAGAGAGTGGGGAATGAAAAACTGTTTTTT. Its translation: CATKRVGNEKLFF.

The chain carries TRBV30 and TRBJ1-1; 7 nucleotides align to TRBD1. Per germline, CDR1 GTSNPN and CDR2 SVGIG (reference sequence). The CDR3 totals 13 residues. V was clipped by 4 bases and J by 0 bases; unmatched bases: 2. CDR3 sequence: CAWTGGLNTEAFF. Written as DNA, the CDR3 is TGTGCCTGGACAGGGGGGCTGAACACTGAAGCTTTCTTT.

This clone was observed a handful of times. The genes are TRBV18 and TRBJ1-1; no firm D call. Germline loops: CDR1 KGHSH, CDR2 LQKENI. V was trimmed by 2 bases and J by 1 base, leaving 11 bases between them. The CDR3 is made up of 15 amino acids. CDR3 loop: CASSPFVLQNTEAFF. The CDR3, as DNA: TGTGCCAGCTCACCATTTGTATTGCAGAACACTGAAGCTTTCTTT.

This sequence joins TRBV27 and TRBJ1-3, with D uncertain. Trimming took off 6 bases at V and 4 bases at J, with 10 bases between the two ends. Per the germline V gene, CDR1 is MNHEY and CDR2 is SMNVEV (reference sequence). This CDR3 contains 13 residues. The CDR3 spells CASRAFPGNTIYF. CDR3 sequence (DNA): TGTGCCAGCAGAGCTTTCCCCGGAAACACCATATATTTT.

The chain couples TRBV27 to TRBJ1-3, with 7 bases lining up with TRBD1. Germline trimming cut 3 bases from V and 3 bases from J; bases unmatched to any gene: 2. Germline values: CDR1 MNHEY, CDR2 SMNVEV (reference sequence). This CDR3 has 14 amino acids. The DNA for the CDR3 is TGTGCCAGCAGTTTGACAGGGAGTGGAAACACCATATATTTT. Its translation: CASSLTGSGNTIYF.

This chain connects TRBV5-1 to TRBJ2-1; 9 positions match TRBD2. After removal of 1 base from V and 4 bases from J, the junction contained 6 bases not matched to a gene. Germline V gives CDR1 SGHRS, CDR2 YFSETQ. The CDR3 spans 16 residues. CDR3 sequence reads: CASSLLAGVGYNEQFF. In DNA, the CDR3 is TGCGCCAGCAGCTTGTTAGCGGGAGTAGGTTACAATGAGCAGTTCTTC.

The chain is built from TRBV5-1 and TRBJ1-2; TRBD1 might be the D (5 bases). There are 15 residues in the CDR3. V was trimmed by 4 bases and J by 2 bases, leaving 15 bases between them. The V gene's germline CDR1 is SGHRS and CDR2 YFSETQ. CDR3 in amino acids: CASSPTGAGNYGYTF. Written as DNA, the CDR3 is TGCGCCAGCAGCCCCACCGGGGCAGGCAACTATGGCTACACCTTC.

The chain joins TRBV11-2 to TRBJ2-7, with 7 bases lining up with TRBD1. Trimming cost V 7 bases and J 4 bases; bases outside gene matches: 16. CDR3 length equals 16 residues. Looked up from germline, CDR1 is SGHAT and CDR2 is FQNNGV. DNA for the CDR3: TGTGCCAGCACCGAAGGGGCCGGACAGGTGCCTTACGAGCAGTACTTC. Protein sequence: CASTEGAGQVPYEQYF. The whole variable domain, remainder taken from reference TRBV11-2 and TRBJ2-7, is EAGVAQSPRYKIIEKRQSVAFWCNPISGHATLYWYQQILGQGPKLLIQFQNNGVVDDSQLPKDRFSAERLKGVDSTLKIQPAKLEDSAVYLCASTEGAGQVPYEQYFGPGTRLTVT.

This clone appeared a single time. This chain joins TRBV7-6 and TRBJ2-3; D is uncertain. The CDR3 loop spans 16 amino acids. Germline CDR1 SGHVS, CDR2 FNYEAQ. V was pared by 3 bases and J by 0 bases, with 13 bases between. In nucleotides, the CDR3 is TGTGCCAGCAGCTTTTCCAGTAGCTCTAGCACAGATACGCAGTATTTT. It yields the protein CASSFSSSSSTDTQYF. Full variable domain (missing parts from reference TRBV7-6 and TRBJ2-3): GAGVSQSPRYKVTKRGQDVALRCDPISGHVSLYWYRQALGQGPEFLTYFNYEAQQDKSGLPNDRFSAERPEGSISTLTIQRTEQRDSAMYRCASSFSSSSSTDTQYFGPGTRLTVL.

The genes are TRBV6-2 or TRBV6-3 and TRBJ2-1; tentatively, D is TRBD1 or TRBD2 (5 bases each). Germline loops: CDR1 MNHEY, CDR2 SVGEGT. The V and J ends lost 4 bases and 8 bases respectively, with 15 bases between them. This CDR3 is 14 amino acids long. The CDR3 region has the DNA TGTGCCAGCAGTTGGGGACCGGGCCCAGATGAGCAGTTCTTC. Amino acid sequence: CASSWGPGPDEQFF.

On this clone itself: This sample also contains other DNA sequences that code for the same CDR3. The chain links TRBV4-3 to TRBJ1-5; D might be TRBD1 (6 bases). Per germline, CDR1 LGHNA and CDR2 YSLEER. The CDR3 extends over 13 amino acids. V lost 0 bases, J lost 7 bases, and 7 bases lay in between. CDR3 nucleotide sequence: TGCGCCAGCAGCCAAGACAGGGGCCAGCCCCAGCATTTT. Its protein product is CASSQDRGQPQHF.

The chain links TRBV24-1 to TRBJ2-1; 13 bases align to TRBD2. The CDR3 runs 16 residues. V lost 4 bases to trimming and J lost 6 bases; unmatched junction nucleotides: 5. The V gene's germline CDR1 is KGHDR and CDR2 SFDVKD. CDR3 coding DNA: TGTGCCACCAGTGACTCCGGACTAGCGGGAGTCAATGAGCAGTTCTTC. Its translation: CATSDSGLAGVNEQFF.

This clone was found once. At the DNA level, this CDR3 is encoded by other sequences in the same sample as well. The chain joins TRBV14 to TRBJ1-1; no reliable D call. The CDR3 runs to 12 residues. Trimming removed 4 bases at V and 2 bases at J, with 5 bases between. Germline V gives CDR1 SGHDN, CDR2 FVKESK. In DNA form, the CDR3 reads TGTGCCAGCAGCCCACAAAACACTGAAGCTTTCTTT. Amino acids: CASSPQNTEAFF.

The J gene is TRBJ2-2, the V gene TRBV5-1; tentative D call: TRBD2 (5 bases). The CDR3 has 14 residues. V dropped 6 bases and J dropped 3 bases, with 12 bases sitting between them. Germline loops: CDR1 SGHRS, CDR2 YFSETQ. CDR3 nucleotides: TGCGCCAGCAAACTGGGCGGGCACACCGGGGAGCTGTTTTTT. Translation: CASKLGGHTGELFF.

This chain uses TRBV28 with TRBJ2-7, with 7 positions matching TRBD1. Germline V gene lookup returns CDR1 MDHEN and CDR2 SYDVKM. The junction had 6 bases not matched to a gene; V was cut back by 5 bases and J by 2 bases. CDR3 size: 14 residues. The CDR3 DNA reads as TGTGCCAGCAGTACGCAAACAGGGGCCTACGAGCAGTACTTC. The encoded protein is CASSTQTGAYEQYF. Supplemented by reference TRBV28 and TRBJ2-7, the full variable domain reads DVKVTQSSRYLVKRTGEKVFLECVQDMDHENMFWYRQDPGLGLRLIYFSYDVKMKEKGDIPEGYSVSREKKERFSLILESASTNQTSMYLCASSTQTGAYEQYFGPGTRLTVT.

This clone came up once. This sequence joins TRBV3-1 (or the pseudogene TRBV3-2) and TRBJ1-1; unclear D gene. V gave up 4 bases and J gave up 1 base, with 4 bases separating them. The CDR3 length is 12 residues. Germline CDR1 reads LGHDT; CDR2 reads YNNKEL (reference sequence). The CDR3 nucleotides read TGTGCCAGCAGCCTAGGGAACACTGAAGCTTTCTTT. It translates to CASSLGNTEAFF.

The chain employs TRBV10-1 and TRBJ2-2, with D perhaps TRBD1 (6 bases). This CDR3 region has 16 residues. The V gene's germline CDR1 is WNHNN and CDR2 SYGVQD (reference sequence). Trimming removed 4 bases from V and 3 bases from J, with 15 bases in between. CDR3 protein: CASSGQANLDTGELFF. In nucleotides, the CDR3 is TGCGCCAGCAGTGGACAGGCGAATTTGGACACCGGGGAGCTGTTTTTT.

The V and J genes are TRBV3-1 (or the pseudogene TRBV3-2) and TRBJ1-1; D ambiguous. The CDR3 has 15 residues. V dropped 1 base and J dropped 0 bases, with 9 bases sitting between them. Germline V gene sequence: CDR1 LGHDT, CDR2 YNNKEL (reference sequence). The CDR3, as DNA: TGTGCCAGCAGCCAAGGGTCCAGATTGAACACTGAAGCTTTCTTT. Amino acids: CASSQGSRLNTEAFF.